This T cell receptor beta chain derives from a study of blood T cell repertoires in COVID-19. Study overall: The samples span acute and convalescent COVID-19 from the United States, Italy and Spain.

Sequencing used immunoSEQ multiplex PCR; TCRdb keeps in-frame clones, though not all of them. The table records approximately 200,000 clones, around 85% of them present only once. The CDR3 is 15 amino acids. The trim removed 5 bases at V and 7 bases at J, leaving 10 bases unmatched. Germline V gene sequence: CDR1 SGDLS, CDR2 YYNGEE. Participant age was about 18 to 95 years, and participants resided in 20 to 30 US areas. Participants were placed into cohorts based on the clinical history they reported. Before being deemed recovered, Cohort 3 donors had two negative PCRs, clearance, or symptom resolution.

The sample comprised PBMCs or T cells enriched from blood (not recorded which). The gene calls are TRBV9 and TRBJ1-4, with 8 positions matching TRBD1. The receptor comes from a man aged 35 to 55 who had recovered from COVID-19. The CDR3 is CASSRKGQEGEKLFF. The CDR3 nucleotides read TGTGCCAGCAGTCGTAAGGGACAGGAAGGTGAAAAACTGTTTTTT. The full variable domain, in which reference TRBV9 and TRBJ1-4 provide the parts outside the CDR3, is DSGVTQTPKHLITATGQRVTLRCSPRSGDLSVYWYQQSLDQGLQFLIQYYNGEERAKGNILERFSAQQFPDLHSELNLSSLELGDSALYFCASSRKGQEGEKLFFGSGTQLSVL.